These 12 T cell receptor beta chains originate from one sample sequenced in a study of graft-versus-host responses after intestinal transplantation. Clones were read by immunoSEQ multiplex PCR, and TCRdb kept only the in-frame ones, dropping some. The sample consists of about 3,300 clones, 70% to 75% of them appearing once. Intraepithelial and lamina propria lymphocytes were released after the graft tissue was processed. Material: ileum tissue, obtained roughly 5 and 7 days after intestinal transplantation. These receptors came from a human patient who received an intestinal transplant, so some T cells may come from the graft donor.

This clone was seen a few times. The chain links TRBV6-5 to TRBJ1-3, with unresolved D. Germline CDR1 is MNHEY and CDR2 is SVGAGI. This CDR3 region has 11 residues. The V end was cut by 5 bases, the J end by 3 bases, with 2 bases between. The chain's CDR3 is CASSNGNTIYF. The DNA of the CDR3 is TGTGCCAGCAGTAATGGAAACACCATATATTTT.

This rearrangement joins TRBV6-1 to TRBJ2-1, with D perhaps TRBD2 (6 bases). The CDR3 is 13 amino acids. Trimming took 7 bases from V and 5 from J, leaving 12 bases between them. Germline CDR1 MNHNS, CDR2 SASEGT. This CDR3 is CASNLAVHNEQFF. CDR3 sequence (DNA): TGTGCCAGCAACTTAGCGGTGCACAATGAGCAGTTCTTC.

DNA of the CDR3: TGTGCCAGCAGTGAACAGGGCGAGCAGTACTTC. Translated, it gives CASSEQGEQYF. V gene TRBV25-1 combines with J gene TRBJ2-7, with a weak D call TRBD1 (5 bases). Germline V CDR1 and CDR2: MGHDK, SYGVNS. Deletions cut 2 bases from V and 6 bases from J, with 5 bases between. The CDR3 is 11 residues long.

The chain recombines TRBV7-2 with TRBJ2-7; 9 bases align to TRBD2. There are 12 residues in the CDR3. Germline CDR1 is SGHTA and CDR2 is FQGNSA. V shed 8 bases and J 4 bases; nucleotides not matched to a gene: 3. The CDR3 DNA reads TGTGCCAGCGCCCTAGCGGGATACGAGCAGTACTTC. This translates into CASALAGYEQYF.

The V and J genes are TRBV11-3 and TRBJ1-1; possibly TRBD1 for D (5 bases). The CDR3 has 15 amino acids. From germline, CDR1 is SGHNT and CDR2 YENEEA. With 4 bases removed from V and 4 bases from J, the gap between germline ends came to 16 bases. In nucleotides, the CDR3 is TGTGCCAGCAGCTCTGTGGGGGAGTTCGGCACTGAAGCTTTCTTT. Protein product: CASSSVGEFGTEAFF.

V and J are TRBV25-1 and TRBJ2-4; D unresolved. Germline CDR1 and CDR2: MGHDK and SYGVNS. The length of the CDR3 is 11 residues. Trimming removed 3 bases at V and 5 bases at J, with 2 bases between. CDR3 DNA sequence: TGTGCCAGCAGTGAGGAAAACATTCAGTACTTC. Protein: CASSEENIQYF.

This clone occurred once. The CDR3 DNA reads as TGTGCCAGCAGCGAGACAGGGAGGAATGAGCAGTTCTTC. It specifies CASSETGRNEQFF. The V and J genes are TRBV5-5 and TRBJ2-1, with a weak D call TRBD1 (7 bases). V was trimmed by 4 bases and J by 7 bases, leaving 12 bases between them. Germline lookup yields CDR1 SGHKS and CDR2 YYEKEE (reference sequence). There are 13 residues in the CDR3.

The rearrangement uses TRBV4-3 and TRBJ2-5; a possible D gene is TRBD2 (5 bases). V was shortened by 1 base and J by 5 bases, with 8 bases between the two germline ends. The CDR3 loop spans 13 amino acids. Germline V gene sequence: CDR1 LGHNA, CDR2 YSLEER. The CDR3 spells CASSQGTFETQYF. The CDR3 region has the DNA TGCGCCAGCAGCCAAGGGACTTTTGAGACCCAGTACTTC.

CDR3 sequence reads: CASSQTSEGEQFF. Written as DNA, the CDR3 is TGTGCCAGCAGCCAGACTAGTGAAGGTGAGCAGTTCTTC. V gene TRBV4-2 combines with J gene TRBJ2-1; TRBD2 is a possible D gene (6 bases). The CDR3 covers 13 residues. Trimming took 3 bases from V and 9 from J, leaving 12 bases between them. CDR1 LGHNA and CDR2 YNFKEQ come from the germline V gene.

V is TRBV25-1 and J is TRBJ2-5; no clear D. CDR1 MGHDK and CDR2 SYGVNS come from the germline V gene. V lost 5 bases and J 3 bases, leaving 13 bases between the germline ends. The length of the CDR3 is 14 residues. This chain's CDR3 is CASSSDNSEETQYF. For the CDR3, the DNA is TGTGCCAGCAGTAGCGACAACTCTGAAGAGACCCAGTACTTC.

V usage is TRBV25-1 and J usage is TRBJ1-3; 9 bases match TRBD1. The CDR3 sequence is 16 residues long. The V and J ends lost 1 base and 2 bases, in that order; junction bases with no gene match: 3. Germline CDR1 is MGHDK and CDR2 is SYGVNS. Here the CDR3 reads CASSESRQGAGNTIYF. CDR3 bases: TGTGCCAGCAGTGAATCCCGACAGGGGGCTGGAAACACCATATATTTT.

The chain recombines TRBV1 with TRBJ2-7; TRBD2, the D gene given by the table, was not confirmed from the DNA. TRBV1 is an annotated pseudogene. This CDR3 spans 18 amino acids. The CDR3 is CTSSQEKKDSGRFYEQYF. CDR3 DNA sequence: TGCACCAGCAGCCAAGAAAAGAAGGATAGCGGGAGATTTTACGAGCAGTACTTC.